These T cell receptor beta chains were read from a single sample in a study of T cell responses to AZD1222 COVID-19 vaccine. This table comes from immunoSEQ multiplex PCR, and its TCRdb copy is limited to in-frame clones, with some not included. The sample lists 150,000 or so clones, 85% to 95% occurring once. Sequences were derived from peripheral blood, sampled on day 0 of AZD1222 vaccination. Every receptor here comes from an adult in good health. Both conserved end residues are part of each CDR3.

j_call,v_call,cdr3_aa
TRBJ1-5,TRBV7-6,CASSRDSLTGPQHF
TRBJ2-7,TRBV19,CASSIHPWEQYF
TRBJ1-5,TRBV6-1,CASSEQAGNQPQHF
TRBJ1-4,TRBV6-5,CASSPGVVNEKLFF
TRBJ1-1,TRBV6-1,CASSEIGGITEAFF
TRBJ1-2,TRBV2,CASNPTGGSYGYTF
TRBJ2-1,TRBV30,CAFRGPFYNEQFF
TRBJ1-4,TRBV6-1,CASSEAGTTNEKLFF
TRBJ1-2,TRBV19,CASSISGRGLYGYTF
TRBJ2-1,TRBV27,CASSYNNEQFF
TRBJ1-1,TRBV29-1,CSADRTGRGTEAFF
TRBJ2-7,TRBV19,CASSNRGSYEQYF
TRBJ1-2,TRBV20-1,CSASTENYGYTF
TRBJ1-5,TRBV28,CASSGFGQGVVFGNQPQHF
TRBJ2-7,TRBV29-1,CSVGGLAEYEQYF
TRBJ2-2,TRBV5-1,CASSLPDSAGELFF
TRBJ2-5,TRBV6-5,CASRQTFVGTQYF
TRBJ1-3,TRBV4-2,CASSQDFADFGNTIYF
TRBJ1-1,TRBV4-1,CASSQAGTENTEAFF
TRBJ2-7,TRBV11-2,CASSLNRGESYEQYF
TRBJ2-7,TRBV19,CASSIDGRAEQYF
TRBJ1-1,TRBV30,CAWSVGQGYTEAFF
TRBJ2-7,TRBV25-1,CASSDGSGSYEQYF
TRBJ2-1,TRBV5-1,CASSLGSRGAAYNEQFF
TRBJ2-7,TRBV4-1,CASSQVGGSGVNEQYF
TRBJ1-2,TRBV29-1,CSVDAGTGYGYTF
TRBJ2-2,TRBV3-1/TRBV3-2,CASSHQNTGELFF
TRBJ1-1,TRBV12-3/TRBV12-4,CASSVTGGTEAFF
TRBJ2-7,TRBV27,CASSRFGGALPYEQYF
TRBJ2-6,TRBV18,CASSEGAANVLTF
TRBJ2-2,TRBV10-1,CASRQGQRTGELFF
TRBJ1-2,TRBV10-3,CAISETGGRTFYGYTF
TRBJ2-3,TRBV5-6,CASSLTADTQYF
TRBJ2-3,TRBV9,CASSYQGVGTDTQYF
TRBJ1-1,TRBV10-3,CAISEPRGVGTEAFF
TRBJ2-7,TRBV27,CASSRSSGSKNEQYF
TRBJ2-1,TRBV29-1,CSATTSGKNNEQFF
TRBJ1-5,TRBV2,CASSEARQNQPQHF
TRBJ2-1,TRBV28,CASSLRSDEQFF
TRBJ1-3,TRBV9,CASSGSLGRRTGNTIYF
TRBJ2-3,TRBV30,CAWSVRGTSGRRTDTQYF
TRBJ1-4,TRBV7-7,CASSFARIGNEKLFF